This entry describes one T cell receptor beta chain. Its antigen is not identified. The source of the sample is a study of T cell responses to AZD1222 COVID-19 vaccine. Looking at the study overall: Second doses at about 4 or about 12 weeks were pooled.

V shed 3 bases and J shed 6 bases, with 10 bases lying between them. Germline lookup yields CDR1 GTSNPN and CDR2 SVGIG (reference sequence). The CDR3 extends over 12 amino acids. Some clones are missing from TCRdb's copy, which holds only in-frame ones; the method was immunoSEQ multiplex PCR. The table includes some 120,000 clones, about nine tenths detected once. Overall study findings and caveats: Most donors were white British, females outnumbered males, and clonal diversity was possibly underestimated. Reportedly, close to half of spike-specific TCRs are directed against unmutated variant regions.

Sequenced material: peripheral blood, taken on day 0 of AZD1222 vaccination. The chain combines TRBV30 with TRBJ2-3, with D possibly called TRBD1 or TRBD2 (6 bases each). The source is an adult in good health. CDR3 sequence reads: CAWSGGGDTQYF. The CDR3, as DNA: TGTGCCTGGAGCGGGGGCGGGGATACGCAGTATTTT.